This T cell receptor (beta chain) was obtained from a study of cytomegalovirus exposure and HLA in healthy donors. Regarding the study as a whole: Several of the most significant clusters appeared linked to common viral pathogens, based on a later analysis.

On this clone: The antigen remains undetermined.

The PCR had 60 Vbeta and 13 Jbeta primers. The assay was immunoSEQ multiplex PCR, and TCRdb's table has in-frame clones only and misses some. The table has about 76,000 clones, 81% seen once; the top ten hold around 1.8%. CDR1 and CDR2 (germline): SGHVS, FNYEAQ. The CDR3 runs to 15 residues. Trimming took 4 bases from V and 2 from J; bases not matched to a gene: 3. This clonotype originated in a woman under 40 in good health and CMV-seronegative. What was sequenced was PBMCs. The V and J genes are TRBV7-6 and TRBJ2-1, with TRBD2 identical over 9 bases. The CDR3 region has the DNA TGTGCCAGCAGCTCGACTAGCGGTACCTACAATGAGCAGTTCTTC. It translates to CASSSTSGTYNEQFF.